This TCR beta chain was retrieved from a study of T-cell reconstitution after alpha-beta-depleted transplantation in children. Study-wide results and caveats: Recipient T cells and thymic progenitors that survived gave rise to the high TCRbeta diversity observed at day 60 in some patients. After one year, T-cell counts and TCRbeta diversity mostly came from new T cells. There were reportedly several hundred expanded graft clones from which alpha-beta T cells came about two months after transplant.

Molecular barcoding with unique molecular identifiers was used for the TCRbeta library. TCRdb recomputed calls from the PCR reads with MiXCR, one row per CDR3 protein. In the table there are about 600,000 distinct CDR3 sequences, about an eighth of which are singletons. Trimming pared 3 bases from V and 4 bases from J, leaving 9 bases between. The CDR3 loop spans 13 amino acids. Germline-derived CDR1 and CDR2 are MNHEY and SMNVEV (reference sequence). This clonotype turned up a few times. Its target is unknown. This TCR was recovered from a male patient younger than 18 who had a stem cell transplant for acute myeloid leukemia, so the T cells may come from the graft donor. The starting material was PBMCs, mostly from graft donor cells, obtained 360 days after TCRalphabeta/CD19-depleted stem cell transplant. The rearrangement uses TRBV27 and TRBJ1-1; D is unclear. This CDR3 reads CASSFSAVTEAFF. The DNA for the CDR3 is TGTGCCAGCAGTTTTTCGGCAGTCACTGAAGCTTTCTTT.